This paragraph reports one T cell receptor (beta chain). This entry belongs to a study of graft-versus-host responses after intestinal transplantation. Study details: Recipients obtained multivisceral, liver-intestinal, or isolated intestinal transplants. Tacrolimus plus steroids were given to all recipients for around three years, preceded by anti-thymocyte globulin induction.

V lost 0 bases to trimming and J lost 4 bases, with 9 bases between them. CDR1 and CDR2 from the germline V gene are SGHAT and FQDESV (reference sequence). The CDR3 has 14 amino acids. Measured with immunoSEQ multiplex PCR; TCRdb has only the in-frame clones, and not every one. The table shows approximately 37,000 clones, with 85% to 95% occurring only once. Sample: PBMCs, taken nearly 750 days after intestinal transplantation. This TCR was sampled from a human patient who received an intestinal transplant, so some T cells may come from the graft donor. The V call is TRBV11-1, the J call TRBJ1-1; perhaps TRBD1 as D (6 bases). In DNA form, the CDR3 reads TGTGCCAGCAGCTTAGCCTTGACAGGCACTGAAGCTTTCTTT. It codes for CASSLALTGTEAFF.